This entry lists 4 T cell receptor beta chains sequenced from one sample in a study of T-cell memory formation after mild COVID-19. From the 5' RACE reads, TCRdb called clonotypes with MiXCR, one entry per CDR3 protein. The sample lists under 300,000 distinct CDR3 sequences, 16% seen once, with about 4% in the top ten. The sequencing input was PBMCs or a T cell subset sorted from them (not recorded which). The receptors stem from a man aged 18 to 29 who had mild COVID-19 (a few samples of this study predate the infection). Cell type and time point are not known.

The V and J genes are TRBV5-1 and TRBJ1-2; D remains unclear. This CDR3 has 15 amino acids. The germline V and J ends were trimmed by 4 bases and 4 bases, with 17 bases remaining between them. The V gene's germline CDR1 is SGHRS and CDR2 YFSETQ. This chain's CDR3 is CASSPADTRGYGYTF. As DNA, the CDR3 is TGCGCCAGCAGCCCAGCCGATACCCGCGGCTATGGCTACACCTTC.

The V gene is TRBV3-1, the J gene TRBJ1-1, with TRBD1 matching over 7 bases. V was pared by 0 bases and J by 5 bases, with 12 bases of the junction left unmatched. The germline gives CDR1 LGHDT, CDR2 YNNKEL (reference sequence). The CDR3 contains 17 residues. DNA of the CDR3: TGTGCCAGCAGCCAAGATCCCAGAACAGGGGCGGGTACTGAAGCTTTCTTT. Translation gives CASSQDPRTGAGTEAFF.

This clonotype occurred many times. The rearrangement links TRBV5-1 to TRBJ2-1; D is undetermined. Germline assignment: CDR1 SGHRS and CDR2 YFSETQ. V dropped 1 base and J dropped 7 bases, with 3 bases sitting between them. The CDR3 is made up of 11 amino acids. CDR3 residues: CASSLLNEQFF. The CDR3 DNA reads TGCGCCAGCAGCTTGCTGAATGAGCAGTTCTTC.

This clonotype turned up a few times. This rearrangement joins TRBV2 to TRBJ1-5; no clear D. Germline CDR1 SNHLY, CDR2 FYNNEI. The CDR3 spans 15 residues. The germline V and J ends were trimmed by 6 bases and 0 bases, with 12 bases remaining between them. CDR3 nucleotide sequence: TGTGCCAGCAGGCCAACGACAAATAGCAATCAGCCCCAGCATTTT. This sequence encodes CASRPTTNSNQPQHF.